The 8 T cell receptor beta chains below were found in one sample sequenced in a study of T-cell memory formation after mild COVID-19. TCRdb analysed the 5' RACE reads with MiXCR anew, one entry per CDR3 protein. The data show around 210,000 distinct CDR3 sequences, over 7.5% seen once. What was sequenced was PBMCs or a T cell subset sorted from them (not recorded which). These receptors were collected from a man younger than 30 who had mild COVID-19 (a few samples of this study predate the infection). Cell type and time point are not known.

This sequence joins TRBV7-3 and TRBJ2-3, with 8 bases aligning to TRBD1. V trimming: 5 bases; J trimming: 6 bases; junction bases outside the gene matches: 10. CDR3 length equals 15 residues. Germline loops: CDR1 SGHTA, CDR2 FQGTGA. CDR3 residues: CASSRGAGGLDTQYF. CDR3 sequence (DNA): TGTGCCAGCAGCCGAGGGGCAGGGGGCTTGGATACGCAGTATTTT.

The chain combines TRBV28 with TRBJ2-5; 14 nucleotides match TRBD2. There are 15 residues in the CDR3. Germline trimming cut 6 bases from V and 7 bases from J; bases unmatched to any gene: 7. The germline CDR1 and CDR2 sequences are MDHEN and SYDVKM. DNA of the CDR3: TGTGCCAGCAGCACCCCGGGACTAGCGGGGGTGACCCAGTACTTC. As protein: CASSTPGLAGVTQYF.

V is TRBV13 and J is TRBJ2-5; 8 bases are shared with TRBD2. V trimming: 3 bases; J trimming: 4 bases; junction bases outside the gene matches: 4. The germline V gene encodes CDR1 PRHDT and CDR2 FYEKMQ (reference sequence). There are 14 residues in the CDR3. The CDR3 loop is CASSFLAGAETQYF. CDR3 bases: TGTGCCAGCAGCTTCCTAGCGGGTGCAGAGACCCAGTACTTC. The whole variable domain, remainder taken from reference TRBV13 and TRBJ2-5, is AAGVIQSPRHLIKEKRETATLKCYPIPRHDTVYWYQQGPGQDPQFLISFYEKMQSDKGSIPDRFSAQQFSDYHSELNMSSLELGDSALYFCASSFLAGAETQYFGPGTRLLVL.

This rearrangement joins TRBV20-1 to TRBJ1-4, with D uncertain. Per germline, CDR1 DFQATT and CDR2 SNEGSKA (reference sequence). V was trimmed by 0 bases and J by 7 bases, leaving 0 bases between them. The length of the CDR3 is 10 residues. CDR3 DNA sequence: TGCAGTGCTAGAGATGAAAAACTGTTTTTT. Its translation is CSARDEKLFF.

This clonotype was picked up a small number of times. The rearrangement joins TRBV5-1 to TRBJ2-5; D uncertain. Germline V gene sequence: CDR1 SGHRS, CDR2 YFSETQ. Trimming cost V 0 bases and J 5 bases, with 5 bases left between them. CDR3 length equals 12 residues. The CDR3 DNA reads TGCGCCAGCAGCTTGGAGAAGGAGACCCAGTACTTC. Residues: CASSLEKETQYF.

A few counts support this clonotype. V is TRBV18 and J is TRBJ1-5; 7 nucleotides align to TRBD1. Germline-derived CDR1 and CDR2 are KGHSH and LQKENI. V lost 0 bases and J lost 1; bases outside the gene matches: 0. This CDR3 comprises 15 residues. CDR3 DNA: TGTGCCAGCTCACCACCGACAGGGAGCAATCAGCCCCAGCATTTT. This translates into CASSPPTGSNQPQHF.

This chain uses TRBV10-1 with TRBJ1-1; D possibly corresponds to TRBD1 (5 bases). Germline loops: CDR1 WNHNN, CDR2 SYGVQD (reference sequence). The CDR3 runs 12 residues. V gave up 6 bases and J gave up 6 bases, with 11 bases separating them. CDR3 in amino acids: CASSVTGSEAFF. The CDR3 nucleotides read TGCGCCAGCAGCGTCACAGGATCTGAAGCTTTCTTT.

This clonotype was counted ten times or more. This chain connects TRBV2 to TRBJ2-6; D is possibly TRBD1 (6 bases). V dropped 6 bases and J dropped 0 bases, with 9 bases sitting between them. This CDR3 region has 15 residues. Germline V gene data show CDR1 as SNHLY and CDR2 as FYNNEI. The CDR3 DNA sequence: TGTGCCAGCAGAGTACAGGGCTCTGGGGCCAACGTCCTGACTTTC. It translates to CASRVQGSGANVLTF. The full variable domain, completed using reference TRBV2 and TRBJ2-6, is EPEVTQTPSHQVTQMGQEVILRCVPISNHLYFYWYRQILGQKVEFLVSFYNNEISEKSEIFDDQFSVERPDGSNFTLKIRSTKLEDSAMYFCASRVQGSGANVLTFGAGSRLTVL.